This T cell receptor (beta chain) was documented in a study of vaccination and CD4 T cells after COVID-19. The Oncomine TCR Beta short-read assay generated sequence data from the DNA of cultured CD4+ T cells. One entry per CDR3 protein, called by TCRdb with MiXCR from the PCR reads. The data show some 16,000 distinct CDR3 sequences, about two fifths seen once. Per germline, CDR1 SEHNR and CDR2 FQNEAQ (reference sequence). With 7 bases clipped from V and 7 bases from J, the junction kept 3 bases outside the gene matches. CDR3 size: 12 residues. This clonotype is deemed medium-sized. Its specificity is unknown. The treatment here: approximately 10-day PBMC culture with coronavirus spike peptide pools or control peptides (ViraFEST assay). ViraFEST used peptide pools to expand antigen-specific T cells and subsequently sequenced their TCRs.

The sample here was CD4+ T cells from blood, cultured in vitro, taken after SARS-CoV-2 vaccination. The gene calls are TRBV7-9 and TRBJ2-1; 8 bases match TRBD2. This clonotype was sampled from a human donor who had recovered from COVID-19. The CDR3 DNA is TGTGCCAGCACCCAGCGGGAGAATGAGCAGTTCTTC. It yields the protein CASTQRENEQFF.